The text below deals with one T cell receptor beta chain. Its antigen remains unidentified. The sample is drawn from a study of beta chain features in type 1 diabetes. Study-level points and caveats: Among all four CD4+ subsets, Type 1 diabetes patients had TCRB CDR3s that were moderately but significantly shorter.

The sequenced template was cDNA made from the entire isolated RNA. Sequencing used immunoSEQ multiplex PCR; TCRdb keeps in-frame clones, though not all of them. In the table there are some 170,000 clones, roughly 60% of which are singletons. The V gene lost 5 bases and the J gene lost 6 bases, with 13 bases spanning the gap. The CDR3 is 13 residues long. CDR1 is GTSNPN, CDR2 SVGIG, per germline (reference sequence). V usage is TRBV30 and J usage is TRBJ2-2; D unclear. This receptor was obtained from a man under 40 with type 1 diabetes. The sample consisted of naive CD4+ T cells from blood. The CDR3 sequence: CAWAGVSPGELFF. The CDR3 region has the DNA TGTGCCTGGGCCGGAGTGAGCCCCGGGGAGCTGTTTTTT.